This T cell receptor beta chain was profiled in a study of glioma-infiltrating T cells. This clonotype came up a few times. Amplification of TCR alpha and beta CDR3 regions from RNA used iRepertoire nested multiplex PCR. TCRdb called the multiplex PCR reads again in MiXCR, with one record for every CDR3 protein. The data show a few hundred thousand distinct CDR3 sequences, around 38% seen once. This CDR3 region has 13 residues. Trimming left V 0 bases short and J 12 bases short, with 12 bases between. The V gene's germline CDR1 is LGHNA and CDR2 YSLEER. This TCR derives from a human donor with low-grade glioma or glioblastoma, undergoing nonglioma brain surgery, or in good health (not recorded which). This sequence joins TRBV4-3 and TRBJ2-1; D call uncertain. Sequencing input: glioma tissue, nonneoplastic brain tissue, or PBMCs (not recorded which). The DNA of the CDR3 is TGCGCCAGCAGCCAAGATCTGCTCTTGGGGCAGTTCTTC. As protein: CASSQDLLLGQFF.